These 27 T cell receptor beta chains were all obtained from the same sample, sequenced in a study of tissue T cells after allogeneic stem cell transplantation. Time point: mouse harvest day 14 after allogeneic transplant. The graft held 10^6 splenic CD5+ T cells and 10^7 T-cell-depleted bone marrow cells. Assay: immunoSEQ multiplex PCR; the TCRdb copy retains only in-frame clones and omits some. The data show more than 4,000 clones, about 49% seen once. Sequenced input: lymph node tissue. Receptors were obtained from a female BALB/c mouse given C57BL/6 T cells with graft-versus-host disease after an allogeneic hematopoietic cell transplant.

Points on this clone: The gene names given are mouse names. The sample carries other DNA sequences with the same CDR3. The sequenced part of the CDR3 DNA is TGTGCCAGCTCTCTACGGGACTGGGGAGGAAACACCTTGTAC. Translation: CASSLRDWGGNTLY. The complete CDR3 protein is CASSLRDWGGNTLYF. The chain links TRBV12-2 to TRBJ2-4, with TRBD2 matching 10 bases. Sequencing ends 1 residue short of the CDR3 end; the germline J gene provides the rest. Losses at the gene ends were 1 base for V and 5 bases for J; bases not matched to a gene: 5. The CDR3 is made up of 15 amino acids. From germline, CDR1 is SGHLS and CDR2 HYDKME.

About this clone: Gene names follow the mouse nomenclature. The observed sequence ends 1 residue before the CDR3 terminus, with the missing tail filled in from the germline J gene. At the DNA level, this CDR3 is encoded by other sequences in the same sample as well. This sequence joins TRBV3 and TRBJ2-2, with 9 bases aligning to TRBD2. The length of the CDR3 is 15 residues. Germline loops: CDR1 SNHLY, CDR2 FYNGKV (reference sequence). V gave up 5 bases and J gave up 1 base; unmatched junction bases: 2. The CDR3 spells CASSQTGGNTGQLYF. The CDR3 DNA, read in part, is TGTGCCAGCAGCCAGACTGGGGGAAACACCGGGCAGCTCTAC.

Concerning this clone itself: Gene names and germline match the mouse. The CDR3 end falls 1 residue outside the read, so it is completed with the germline J gene. The V gene is TRBV15, the J gene TRBJ1-1; possible D gene TRBD1, 6 bases. With 3 bases removed from V and 6 bases from J, the gap between germline ends came to 11 bases. The CDR3 consists of 13 residues. CDR1 is SGHND, CDR2 FRSKSL, per germline. Here the CDR3 reads CASSLGGLAEVFF. CDR3 DNA, as far as it was read: TGTGCCAGCAGTTTGGGGGGGCTGGCAGAAGTCTTC.

About this clone itself: The gene names given are mouse names. Read sequence stops 1 residue before the CDR3 end, and the germline J gene provides the missing end. The chain has TRBV16 and TRBJ1-1, with TRBD1 matching 12 bases. CDR3 size: 15 residues. Germline V gene sequence: CDR1 SGHSA, CDR2 FRNQAP. After removal of 4 bases from V and 1 base from J, the junction contained 1 base not matched to a gene. The part of the CDR3 DNA that was read is TGTGCAAGCAGCTCGGGACAGGGGGCGAACACAGAAGTCTTC. Its translation is CASSSGQGANTEVF. The full CDR3 protein is CASSSGQGANTEVFF.

Remarks on this clone: Mouse germline and gene names are used. The read ends 1 residue shy of where the CDR3 ends; the end is completed using the germline J gene. This chain links TRBV16 with TRBJ1-2; D is possibly TRBD1 (5 bases). CDR3 length equals 14 residues. The V gene's germline CDR1 is SGHSA and CDR2 FRNQAP. V lost 4 bases and J lost 0, with 9 bases in between. The part of the CDR3 DNA that was read is TGTGCAAGCAGCTCGACAGTTGCAAACTCCGACTACACC. Its protein is CASSSTVANSDYT. The full-length CDR3 reads as CASSSTVANSDYTF. Complete variable domain (other parts from reference TRBV16 and TRBJ1-2): NAGVIQTPRHKVTGKGQEATLWCEPISGHSAVFWYRQTIVQGLEFLTYFRNQAPIDDSGMPKERFSAQMPNQSHSTLKIQSTQPQDSAVYLCASSSTVANSDYTFGSGTRLLVI.

Regarding this clone: Gene names are mouse gene names. CDR3 DNA (partial): TGTGCCAGCGGTGATGGGACAGGGGACTATGCTGAGCAGTTC. Translated, it gives CASGDGTGDYAEQF. In full, the CDR3 is CASGDGTGDYAEQFF. The chain joins TRBV13-2 to TRBJ2-1, with 9 bases aligning to TRBD1. Read sequence stops 1 residue before the CDR3 end, and the germline J gene provides the missing end. The CDR3 spans 15 residues. V was pared by 0 bases and J by 2 bases, with 0 bases of the junction left unmatched. CDR1 and CDR2 (germline): NNHNN, SYGAGS (reference sequence).

A remark on this clone: Mouse germline and gene names are used. Coverage ceases 1 residue before the CDR3 finishes, and the germline J gene fills in the end. The rearrangement joins TRBV15 to TRBJ2-3; D call uncertain. The CDR3 totals 14 residues. Looked up from germline, CDR1 is SGHND and CDR2 is FRSKSL. V lost 1 base, J lost 0 bases, and 5 bases lay in between. CDR3 protein: CASSLGGSAETLYF. The sequenced CDR3 bases are TGTGCCAGCAGTTTAGGGGGTAGTGCAGAAACGCTGTAT.

Worth noting for this clone: All gene names here are mouse names. With the read ending 1 residue before the CDR3 end, the germline J gene is used to fill in that end. The chain is built from TRBV5 and TRBJ1-1; D not certain. The germline gives CDR1 LGHNA, CDR2 YNLKQL (reference sequence). The CDR3 is made up of 13 amino acids. Trimming left V 0 bases short and J 5 bases short, with 7 bases between. The CDR3 loop reads CASSQDTGTEVFF. The sequenced part of the CDR3 DNA is TGTGCCAGCAGCCAAGATACGGGAACAGAAGTCTTC.

A remark on this clone: The listed genes are named as in mouse. Sequencing ends 1 residue short of the CDR3 end; the germline J gene provides the rest. The V and J genes are TRBV12-2 and TRBJ1-3, with D unresolved. Germline CDR1 reads SGHLS; CDR2 reads HYDKME. V lost 4 bases to trimming and J lost 0 bases, with 6 bases between them. The CDR3 consists of 13 residues. CDR3 bases read: TGTGCCAGCTCCGGGAATTCTGGAAATACGCTCTAT. This encodes CASSGNSGNTLY. The entire CDR3 protein is CASSGNSGNTLYF.

By its share, this clone is medium-sized. Here the gene names and germline are mouse. The read halts 1 residue ahead of the CDR3 end, with the missing end drawn from the germline J gene. V usage is TRBV5 and J usage is TRBJ2-5, with D tentatively TRBD2 (5 bases). The CDR3 consists of 14 residues. Trimming pared 0 bases from V and 2 bases from J, leaving 6 bases between. Germline V gene lookup returns CDR1 LGHNA and CDR2 YNLKQL (reference sequence). CDR3 DNA (partial): TGTGCCAGCAGCCAAGACTGGGCCCAAGACACCCAGTAC. Translation: CASSQDWAQDTQY. The entire CDR3 protein reads CASSQDWAQDTQYF.

This clone was seen a handful of times. Each gene name is a mouse one. The CDR3 end lies 1 residue beyond the end of the read and is filled in from the germline J gene. This chain uses TRBV13-2 with TRBJ2-7, with D perhaps being TRBD1 or TRBD2 (5 bases each). Germline CDR1 NNHNN, CDR2 SYGAGS (reference sequence). This CDR3 is built from 12 residues. With 1 base removed from V and 7 bases from J, the gap between germline ends came to 9 bases. CDR3 protein: CASGDRGREQYF. The CDR3 DNA, read in part, is TGTGCCAGCGGTGATCGGGGGAGAGAACAGTAC.

Details on this clone: The gene symbols are mouse symbols. The read stops 1 residue short of the end of the CDR3; the missing end is completed from the germline J gene. This chain connects TRBV26 to TRBJ1-4; TRBD1 aligns across 8 bases. The CDR3 is 12 residues long. Unmatched junction bases numbered 1, after V lost 6 bases and J lost 7 bases. Germline V lookup: CDR1 KGHPV, CDR2 FQNQEV (reference sequence). The part of the CDR3 DNA that was read is TGTGCCAGCAGGACAGGGGCCGAAAGATTATTT. Translation gives CASRTGAERLF. The entire CDR3 sequence reads CASRTGAERLFF. The variable domain in full, completed from reference TRBV26 and TRBJ1-4, reads NSKVIQTPRYLVKGQGQKAKMRCIPEKGHPVVFWYQQNKNNEFKFLINFQNQEVLQQIDMTEKRFSAECPSNSPCSLEIQSSEAGDSALYLCASRTGAERLFFGHGTKLSVL.

This clone qualifies as large. Mouse germline and gene names are used. Read sequence stops 1 residue before the CDR3 end, and the germline J gene provides the missing end. The chain combines TRBV26 with TRBJ1-2; no clear D. Germline-derived CDR1 and CDR2 are KGHPV and FQNQEV (reference sequence). The CDR3 is 11 residues long. Trimming pared 6 bases from V and 0 bases from J, leaving 2 bases between. CDR3 sequence: CASSSNSDYTF. The sequenced part of the CDR3 DNA is TGTGCCAGCAGCTCAAACTCCGACTACACC.

The table lists this clone with a few counts. These gene names are mouse names. The CDR3 end is not reached by the read, which stops 1 residue before it; the germline J gene fills it in. V usage is TRBV13-1 and J usage is TRBJ2-7; a weak D match, TRBD1 (6 bases). From germline, CDR1 is NSHNY and CDR2 SYGAGN. CDR3 size: 13 residues. Trimming took 1 base from V and 4 from J, leaving 9 bases between them. The DNA read from the CDR3 is TGTGCCAGCAGTGATCGGGGACAATATGAACAGTAC. It yields the protein CASSDRGQYEQY. The complete CDR3 sequence is CASSDRGQYEQYF.

Comments on this clone: The germline and genes are mouse ones. The read ends 1 residue before the CDR3 terminus; that terminus is restored from the germline J gene. J is TRBJ2-4 and V is TRBV3; TRBD2 matches at 7 bases. V trimming: 3 bases; J trimming: 3 bases; junction bases outside the gene matches: 6. In germline, CDR1 is SNHLY, CDR2 FYNGKV (reference sequence). The CDR3 spans 15 residues. CDR3 bases read: TGTGCCAGCAGCTTTTTACTGGGGACGCAAAACACCTTGTAC. Translating it yields CASSFLLGTQNTLY. The full CDR3 protein is CASSFLLGTQNTLYF.

Notes on this clone: Mouse names are used for the genes. The CDR3 is cut off 1 residue early in the read; its end comes from the germline J gene. The chain couples TRBV13-2 to TRBJ1-3; tentative D call: TRBD1 (6 bases). The germline V and J ends were trimmed by 6 bases and 0 bases, with 10 bases remaining between them. Per germline, CDR1 NNHNN and CDR2 SYGAGS (reference sequence). This CDR3 has 14 amino acids. Incomplete CDR3 DNA: TGTGCCAGCGCTCGGGACAATTCTGGAAATACGCTCTAT. It codes for CASARDNSGNTLY. The whole CDR3 sequence reads CASARDNSGNTLYF.

On this clone: Genes and germline come from the mouse. The CDR3 sequence: CASRPGTFSNERLFF. The sequenced CDR3 bases are TGTGCCAGCAGACCCGGGACATTTTCCAACGAAAGATTATTT. The V and J genes are TRBV19 and TRBJ1-4, with a tentative D call TRBD1 (6 bases). The read ends 1 residue early relative to the CDR3; the germline J gene fills the gap. Trimming stripped 5 bases from V and 0 bases from J, with 11 bases between. The CDR3 is 15 residues long. Germline V lookup: CDR1 FNHDT, CDR2 SITEND (reference sequence).

Points on this clone: Mouse gene names apply. The CDR3 end lies 1 residue beyond the end of the read and is filled in from the germline J gene. The chain recombines TRBV16 with TRBJ2-7, with 8 nucleotides matching TRBD2. V lost 1 base to trimming and J lost 2 bases; unmatched junction nucleotides: 4. The germline CDR1 and CDR2 sequences are SGHSA and FRNQAP. This CDR3 comprises 15 residues. This chain's CDR3 is CASSLVPGGPYEQYF. CDR3 bases read: TGTGCAAGCAGCTTAGTGCCTGGGGGGCCCTATGAACAGTAC.

Remarks on this clone: Genes here carry mouse names. The CDR3 extends 1 residue past the end of the read, so its final part is completed from the germline J gene. The chain has TRBV13-1 and TRBJ2-1, with D unresolved. CDR1 is NSHNY and CDR2 is SYGAGN in the germline V gene. The length of the CDR3 is 13 residues. V lost 2 bases and J lost 1, with 4 bases in between. Partial CDR3 DNA: TGTGCCAGCAGTGAAGACAACTATGCTGAGCAGTTC. It encodes CASSEDNYAEQF. The full CDR3 sequence reads CASSEDNYAEQFF.

Comment on this clone: Gene and germline names: mouse. Coverage ceases 1 residue before the CDR3 finishes, and the germline J gene fills in the end. J is TRBJ2-1 and V is TRBV2; D uncertain. V was pared by 0 bases and J by 0 bases, with 9 bases between. CDR3 size: 16 residues. CDR1 LGHNA and CDR2 YSYQKL come from the germline V gene. The CDR3 spells CASSQDRVGNYAEQFF. The DNA read from the CDR3 is TGTGCCAGCAGCCAAGATCGGGTGGGTAACTATGCTGAGCAGTTC.

About this clone itself: Germline and genes here are mouse. The CDR3 is cut off 1 residue early in the read; its end comes from the germline J gene. The rearrangement uses TRBV3 and TRBJ1-1; D call uncertain. The CDR3 totals 14 residues. CDR1 and CDR2 from the germline V gene are SNHLY and FYNGKV (reference sequence). Trimming removed 2 bases from V and 0 bases from J, with 7 bases in between. The CDR3 bases that were read are TGTGCCAGCAGCTTACTACGGACAAACACAGAAGTCTTC. Translation: CASSLLRTNTEVF. The whole CDR3 region reads CASSLLRTNTEVFF.

Points on this clone: Germline and genes here are mouse. With the read ending 1 residue before the CDR3 end, the germline J gene is used to fill in that end. The chain is built from TRBV26 and TRBJ2-1; 9 nucleotides line up with TRBD2. The CDR3 loop spans 15 amino acids. Per germline, CDR1 KGHPV and CDR2 FQNQEV (reference sequence). Trimming removed 4 bases from V and 6 bases from J; junction bases left unmatched: 7. CDR3 DNA, as far as it was read: TGTGCCAGCAGTCCAAATCTGGGGGGGGGTGCTGAGCAGTTC. Translated: CASSPNLGGGAEQF. The full CDR3 protein is CASSPNLGGGAEQFF.

Concerning this clone itself: The gene symbols are mouse symbols. The read terminates 1 residue before the CDR3 end, so the remaining end is supplied by the germline J gene. The chain uses TRBV12-1 and TRBJ1-2; unclear D gene. With 6 bases removed from V and 0 bases from J, the gap between germline ends came to 10 bases. Germline V gene sequence: CDR1 SGHSN, CDR2 HYEKVE. CDR3 length: 13 amino acids. Here the CDR3 reads CASSLKSNSDYTF. The covered CDR3 bases are TGTGCCAGCAGCTTAAAATCAAACTCCGACTACACC. Combining the CDR3 with reference TRBV12-1 and TRBJ1-2 gives the whole variable domain DSGVVQSPRHIIKEKGGRSVLTCIPISGHSNVVWYQQTLGKELKFLIQHYEKVERDKGFLPSRFSVQQFDDYHSEMNMSALELEDSAMYFCASSLKSNSDYTFGSGTRLLVI.

Notes on this clone: The gene names here belong to mouse. The CDR3 end lies 1 residue beyond the end of the read and is filled in from the germline J gene. This sequence joins TRBV19 and TRBJ1-6; tentative D call: TRBD1 (6 bases). TRBJ1-6 is marked as an open reading frame, function uncertain. Germline CDR1 reads FNHDT; CDR2 reads SITEND (reference sequence). V lost 7 bases and J lost 0, with 14 bases in between. CDR3 length: 16 amino acids. CDR3 bases read: TGTGCCAGCGCCCTCGGACAGAATTCCTATAATTCGCCCCTCTAC. It specifies CASALGQNSYNSPLY. The full CDR3 reads CASALGQNSYNSPLYF.

This clone is termed medium-sized. Mouse names are used for the genes. The read ends 1 residue before the CDR3 terminus; that terminus is restored from the germline J gene. The chain employs TRBV4 and TRBJ2-4; 7 nucleotides match TRBD2. V shed 4 bases and J 0 bases; nucleotides not matched to a gene: 1. Germline assignment: CDR1 LGHDT and CDR2 YNNKQL (reference sequence). CDR3 length: 14 amino acids. The sequenced CDR3 bases are TGTGCCAGCAGCTGGGGGGGTAGTCAAAACACCTTGTAC. It specifies CASSWGGSQNTLY. In full, the CDR3 is CASSWGGSQNTLYF.

On this clone itself: Gene names are the mouse ones. Sequencing ends 1 residue short of the CDR3 end; the germline J gene provides the rest. The rearrangement joins TRBV17 to TRBJ2-7; 8 nucleotides align to TRBD2. The length of the CDR3 is 13 residues. V gave up 4 bases and J gave up 7 bases; unmatched junction bases: 6. Germline loops: CDR1 MNHDT, CDR2 YYDKIL. The CDR3 is CASSMGGEREQYF. The CDR3 bases that were read are TGTGCTAGCAGTATGGGGGGGGAGAGGGAACAGTAC.

As regards this clone: The genes are named according to mouse. The read terminates 1 residue before the CDR3 end, so the remaining end is supplied by the germline J gene. J is TRBJ1-1 and V is TRBV23. This CDR3 has 13 residues. Germline CDR1 reads KGHTA; CDR2 reads FQNQQP. The CDR3 bases that were read are TGCTCCAGCAGTCAATCAGAGAGCACAGAAGTCTTC. It is translated as CSSSQSESTEVF. The full CDR3 protein is CSSSQSESTEVFF.